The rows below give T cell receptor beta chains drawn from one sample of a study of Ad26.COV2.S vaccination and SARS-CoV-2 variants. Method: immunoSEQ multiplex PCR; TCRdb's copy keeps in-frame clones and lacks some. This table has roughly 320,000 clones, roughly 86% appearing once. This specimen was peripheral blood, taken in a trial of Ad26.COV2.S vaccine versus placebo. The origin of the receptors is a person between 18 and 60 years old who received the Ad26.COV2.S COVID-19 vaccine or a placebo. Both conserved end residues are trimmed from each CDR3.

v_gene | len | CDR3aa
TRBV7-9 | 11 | ASSFGGSYEQY
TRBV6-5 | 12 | ASSYSSYNSPLH
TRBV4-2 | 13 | ASSRRDQGTYGYT
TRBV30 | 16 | AWSPRGTAIPTNEKLF
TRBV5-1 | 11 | ASSLGPNTEAF
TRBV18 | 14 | ASSPTEGSTGNTIY
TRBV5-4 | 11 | ASSWGQYNEQF
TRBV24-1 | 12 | ATSDNLSNQPQH
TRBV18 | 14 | ASSPQLQRDTGELF
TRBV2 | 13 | ASRLERRTGNTIY
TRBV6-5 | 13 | ASSYSLGDNEKLF
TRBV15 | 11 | ATSGGTGRLAF
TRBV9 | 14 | ASSPEGGTPTYEQY
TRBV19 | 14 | ASSIDPGQGHYGYT
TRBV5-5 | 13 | ASSQRPGAQETQY
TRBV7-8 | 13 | ASSSTVQGTGELF
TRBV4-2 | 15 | ASSQAEGRASENTIY
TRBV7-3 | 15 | ASSSQGTGALGETQY
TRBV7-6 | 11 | ASSAASSDTQY
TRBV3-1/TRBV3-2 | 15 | ASSRTSGGADLDEQF
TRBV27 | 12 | ASSFQGRNSPLH
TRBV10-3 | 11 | AISVGSNEKLF
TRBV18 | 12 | ASSEVATNEKLF